Detailed here is one T cell receptor beta chain. The target antigen is unknown. The J segment lost 6 bases and the V segment lost 9 bases, leaving 5 bases of the junction unmatched. Germline V gene lookup returns CDR1 MNHEY and CDR2 SVGAGI. The CDR3 loop spans 13 amino acids. The assay was immunoSEQ multiplex PCR, and TCRdb's table has in-frame clones only and misses some. The data contain about 92,000 clones, roughly nine tenths of them seen just once; the ten biggest clones take up 6.5% to 8.5%. This sample stems from a study of T cell responses to AZD1222 COVID-19 vaccine. Study-level points and caveats: Baseline serostatus was positive in only a handful of AZD1222 recipients.

The chain is built from TRBV6-5 and TRBJ1-4; 9 bases align to TRBD1. This clonotype was sampled from an adult in good health. The input for sequencing was peripheral blood, taken on day 0 of AZD1222 vaccination. Written as DNA, the CDR3 is TGTGCCAGTAAGGACAGGGGTTATGAAAAACTGTTTTTT. Translation: CASKDRGYEKLFF.